The 10 T cell receptor beta chains below come from one sample, sequenced in a study of cytomegalovirus exposure and HLA in healthy donors. The PCR used 60 Vbeta and 13 Jbeta primers. Produced via immunoSEQ multiplex PCR; TCRdb's table is partial and in-frame only. The repertoire holds about 200,000 clones, with 75% to 85% as singletons. The sample consisted of PBMCs. These receptors were obtained from a woman aged 40 to 50 in good health and CMV-seronegative.

The chain is built from TRBV4-2 and TRBJ2-3; a weak D match, TRBD2 (6 bases). CDR3 size: 13 residues. The V gene's germline CDR1 is LGHNA and CDR2 YNFKEQ. Trimming stripped 6 bases from V and 0 bases from J, with 7 bases between. The CDR3 DNA sequence: TGTGCCAGCAGTGCGGGAAGCACAGATACGCAGTATTTT. Translation gives CASSAGSTDTQYF.

V and J are TRBV4-1 and TRBJ1-1, with 12 bases identical to TRBD1. The V gene's germline CDR1 is MGHRA and CDR2 YSYEKL. CDR3 length: 17 residues. The J segment lost 7 bases and the V segment lost 4 bases, leaving 13 bases of the junction unmatched. CDR3 amino acids: CASSPLPGQGATSEAFF. The CDR3 bases are TGCGCCAGCAGCCCACTCCCGGGACAGGGGGCCACGAGTGAAGCTTTCTTT.

V usage is TRBV19 and J usage is TRBJ1-2, with TRBD1 matching over 9 bases. CDR1 is LNHDA, CDR2 SQIVND, per germline (reference sequence). Unmatched junction bases numbered 9, after V lost 4 bases and J lost 6 bases. The length of the CDR3 is 15 residues. CDR3 in amino acids: CASSNSGQGYDGYTF. The CDR3, as DNA: TGTGCCAGTAGTAACTCGGGACAGGGATATGATGGCTACACCTTC.

Worth noting for this clone: The same CDR3 can be traced to other DNA sequences in this sample. The rearrangement joins TRBV10-3 to TRBJ2-2; TRBD2 might be the D (5 bases). Germline values: CDR1 ENHRY, CDR2 SYGVKD. The ends were cut back, 5 bases at V and 3 bases at J, with 13 bases in the middle. The CDR3 runs 15 residues. CDR3 protein: CAISPSSRYTGELFF. Written as DNA, the CDR3 is TGTGCCATCAGTCCCTCTAGCCGTTACACCGGGGAGCTGTTTTTT.

The rearrangement uses TRBV28 and TRBJ1-4; no firm D call. Trimming shortened V by 2 bases and J by 5 bases, and 15 bases separated the two germline ends. The CDR3 length is 16 residues. CDR1 and CDR2 (germline): MDHEN, SYDVKM. The CDR3 here is CASSLTGSRMNEKLFF. CDR3 DNA: TGTGCCAGCAGTTTAACCGGGTCACGGATGAATGAAAAACTGTTTTTT.

The chain has TRBV19 and TRBJ2-4, with unresolved D. This CDR3 region has 15 residues. Trimming shortened V by 1 base and J by 1 base, and 8 bases separated the two germline ends. In germline, CDR1 is LNHDA, CDR2 SQIVND (reference sequence). As DNA, the CDR3 is TGTGCCAGTAGTATAGGGCACTACGCCAAAAACATTCAGTACTTC. This codes for CASSIGHYAKNIQYF.

The V call is TRBV2, the J call TRBJ1-3; 7 positions agree with TRBD1. The V segment lost 10 bases and the J segment 0 bases; nucleotides outside the gene matches: 21. The CDR3 is 19 amino acids. CDR1 SNHLY and CDR2 FYNNEI come from the germline V gene. Here the CDR3 reads CATLNLGTEILNSGNTIYF. The CDR3 DNA sequence: TGTGCCACCCTGAACCTGGGGACAGAGATTCTCAACTCTGGAAACACCATATATTTT. Complete variable domain (other parts from reference TRBV2 and TRBJ1-3): EPEVTQTPSHQVTQMGQEVILRCVPISNHLYFYWYRQILGQKVEFLVSFYNNEISEKSEIFDDQFSVERPDGSNFTLKIRSTKLEDSAMYFCATLNLGTEILNSGNTIYFGEGSWLTVV.

With respect to this clone: In the same sample, other DNA sequences code for this CDR3. The CDR3 DNA reads as TGCGCCAGCAGCTTGGGCGGGGGCACTGAAGCTTTCTTT. It encodes CASSLGGGTEAFF. The chain employs TRBV5-1 and TRBJ1-1; D is possibly TRBD1 (5 bases). V shed 0 bases and J shed 4 bases, with 7 bases lying between them. The germline V gene encodes CDR1 SGHRS and CDR2 YFSETQ. This CDR3 is built from 13 residues.

In its sample, this clone was seen once. This chain connects TRBV28 to TRBJ2-1; 13 positions agree with TRBD2. The CDR3 length is 19 residues. Trimming removed 1 base from V and 5 bases from J; junction bases left unmatched: 11. Germline V CDR1 and CDR2: MDHEN, SYDVKM. CDR3 nucleotide sequence: TGTGCCAGCAGTTTATCCCTCCTGACTAGCGGGAGGACACACAATGAGCAGTTCTTC. Encoded protein: CASSLSLLTSGRTHNEQFF.

The rearrangement joins TRBV19 to TRBJ1-2, with D hard to call. CDR3 length equals 18 residues. V lost 3 bases to trimming and J lost 0 bases, with 20 bases between them. Germline V gives CDR1 LNHDA, CDR2 SQIVND (reference sequence). CDR3 bases: TGTGCCAGTAGTATCAGTGCCCAAGGAGTTCTAACTAACTATGGCTACACCTTC. This gives the protein CASSISAQGVLTNYGYTF.